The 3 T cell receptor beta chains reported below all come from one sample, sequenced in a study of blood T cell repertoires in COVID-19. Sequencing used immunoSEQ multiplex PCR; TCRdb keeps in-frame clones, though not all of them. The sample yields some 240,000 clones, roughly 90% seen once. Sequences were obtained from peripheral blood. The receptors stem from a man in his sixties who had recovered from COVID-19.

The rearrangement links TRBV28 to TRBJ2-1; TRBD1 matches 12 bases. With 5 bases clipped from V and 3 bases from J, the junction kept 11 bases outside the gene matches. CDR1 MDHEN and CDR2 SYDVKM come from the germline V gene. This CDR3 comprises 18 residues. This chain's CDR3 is CASSPSPGQGARYNEQFF. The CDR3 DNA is TGTGCCAGCAGTCCTTCCCCGGGACAGGGGGCTCGCTACAATGAGCAGTTCTTC.

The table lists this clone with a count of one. The CDR3 here is CASTPSLTSFGEQFF. The CDR3 DNA reads TGTGCCAGCACCCCCTCGCTGACTAGCTTTGGTGAGCAGTTCTTC. The chain carries TRBV6-5 and TRBJ2-1; TRBD2 matches 7 bases. The CDR3 loop spans 15 amino acids. The V gene end was trimmed by 7 bases and the J gene end by 9 bases; junction bases not matched to a gene: 15. Germline V gives CDR1 MNHEY, CDR2 SVGAGI.

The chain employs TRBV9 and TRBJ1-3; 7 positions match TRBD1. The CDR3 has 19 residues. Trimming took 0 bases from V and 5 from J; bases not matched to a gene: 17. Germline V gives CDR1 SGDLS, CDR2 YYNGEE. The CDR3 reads CASSVENLMRGGDRNTIYF. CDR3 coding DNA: TGTGCCAGCAGCGTAGAAAACCTGATGCGAGGGGGCGACCGAAACACCATATATTTT.